These 2 T cell receptor beta chains were sequenced from one sample in a study of shared clonotypes between healthy human individuals. Assay used: immunoSEQ multiplex PCR; TCRdb lists only in-frame clones, some missing. The sample records about 2.5 million clones, around 90% being singletons. The sample taken for sequencing was naive CD4+ T cells from PBMCs. Noted subset: CD45RA+ positively selected. These receptors were taken from a man between 18 and 35 years old in good health. Some clones in this sample may be carry-over from other donors' samples.

The chain combines TRBV9 with TRBJ2-5; D remains ambiguous. Germline assignment: CDR1 SGDLS and CDR2 YYNGEE. The CDR3 has 14 amino acids. The V end lost 2 bases, the J end lost 5 bases, and 13 bases lay between the germline ends. CDR3 amino acids: CASSVNSFGETQYF. The DNA of the CDR3 is TGTGCCAGCAGCGTGAACAGTTTCGGGGAGACCCAGTACTTC. Complete variable domain (other parts from reference TRBV9 and TRBJ2-5): DSGVTQTPKHLITATGQRVTLRCSPRSGDLSVYWYQQSLDQGLQFLIQYYNGEERAKGNILERFSAQQFPDLHSELNLSSLELGDSALYFCASSVNSFGETQYFGPGTRLLVL.

CDR3 DNA sequence: TGTGCCAGCAGTCGCGGGACAGGAGCTTTCTTT. It encodes CASSRGTGAFF. The J gene is TRBJ1-1, the V gene TRBV28; 8 nucleotides match TRBD1. Germline V gene data show CDR1 as MDHEN and CDR2 as SYDVKM. This CDR3 region has 11 residues. The trim removed 5 bases at V and 10 bases at J, leaving 3 bases unmatched.